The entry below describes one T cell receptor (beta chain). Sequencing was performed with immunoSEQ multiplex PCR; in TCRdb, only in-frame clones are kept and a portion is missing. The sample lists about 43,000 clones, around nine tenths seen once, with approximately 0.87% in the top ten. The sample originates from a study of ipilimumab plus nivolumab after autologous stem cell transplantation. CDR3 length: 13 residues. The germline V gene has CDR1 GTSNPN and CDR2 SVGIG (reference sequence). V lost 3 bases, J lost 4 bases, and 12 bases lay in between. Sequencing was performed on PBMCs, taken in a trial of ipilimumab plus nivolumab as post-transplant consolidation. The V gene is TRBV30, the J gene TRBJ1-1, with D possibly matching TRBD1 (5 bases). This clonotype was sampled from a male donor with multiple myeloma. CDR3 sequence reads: CAWSLWGSTEAFF. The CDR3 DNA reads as TGTGCCTGGAGCCTATGGGGGAGCACTGAAGCTTTCTTT.